This T cell receptor beta chain was sequenced during a study of blood T cells in healthy people across ages (dated by TCRdb to 2014 to 2015). Concerning the study at large: In model experiments, template switching captured roughly one uniquely barcoded TCR beta cDNA molecule for every two T cells. Age-related changes in TCR beta repertoire diversity were measured in the study by deep sequencing normalized with unique cDNA molecular identifiers. Donors were grouped into four age groups: young (average about 15 years), middle-aged (less than 40), aged (around 60) and long-lived (less than 85). Donors of different ages were randomly distributed across sequencing lanes to avoid experimental bias. Two additional independent replicas of 1 million unique cDNA reads from the same blood draw were analyzed for two donors (one aged 18 to 29 and one aged 80 or older). General conclusions and limits of the study: Compared with the aged group, more naive CD4+ T cells, fewer expanded clones and increased TCR diversity were shown by the long-lived group, suggesting age selection. Observed TCR beta diversity correlated strongly with the percentage of naive T cells measured by flow cytometry. Conclusive comparison of naive and antigen-experienced compartments was prevented by the profiling of bulk unsorted PBMCs. Total diversity estimates from one million sequenced T cells were considered lower bounds and underestimates. Donor CMV infection status was unknown, potentially confounding age-related changes in expanded clonotypes. Observed TCR beta diversity per million T cells fell roughly linearly with age, and a significant reduction was already apparent by age approximately 41.

Donors were 30 to 45 systemically healthy Caucasian individuals from Russia aged roughly 6 to 90 years. About 10 milliliters of peripheral blood were drawn from each donor into EDTA-treated Vacutainer tubes. Ficoll-Paque density-gradient centrifugation was used to isolate PBMCs, with at least 6.5 million per sample. Trizol reagent was used to extract total RNA from the PBMCs, yielding at least 5.5 micrograms per sample. For every donor, flow cytometry on a PBMC aliquot measured the percentage of naive CD45RAhigh/CD27high T cells. This clonotype was counted between two and nine times. The specificity of this receptor is unknown. The sample holds no much larger clone one base away, and base qualities are not on file. V lost 2 bases and J lost 2 bases; the stretch between them is 6 bases long. From a lookup of the germline V gene, CDR1 and CDR2 are SGHDN and FVKESK. Inclusive of the bounding cysteine and phenylalanine, the CDR3 is 13 residues long. Of all the DNA, just the CDR3 is kept, 39 bases in frame from base 1.

To prepare the library, 5' RACE was applied. Sequenced on an Illumina HiSeq 2500. A second PCR of roughly 7 to 12 cycles was run with a J-beta primer mix and a sample-barcoded 5' primer. A unique molecular identifier was introduced onto each TCR beta cDNA molecule by a template-switch 5' adaptor carrying 12 random nucleotides. Each sample yielded at least 2.5 million CDR3-containing paired-end reads. First-strand cDNA was synthesized from all RNA with the Mint cDNA synthesis kit, primed by a TRBC-specific oligonucleotide. Following uracil-DNA glycosylase treatment, all cDNA underwent a first 18-cycle PCR with the universal primers M1SS and BC2_uni_R. As for how the authors treated the data: Each sample was normalized by randomly selecting 1 million high-quality reads, each carrying a distinct molecular identifier. Reads with shared molecular identifiers were discarded instead of being binned into consensus sequences. MiTCR, set to a Q25 quality threshold and the strictest error-elimination algorithm, was used for CDR3 identification, clonotype clustering and error correction. A nonparametric unseen species model with Euler transformation was used to estimate a lower bound on total TCR beta diversity. The public reads were reanalyzed by TCRdb: fastp trimming at Q25, MiXCR alignment, in-frame beta chains only. Entries that share a CDR3 protein sequence are merged under the most common genes and DNA. What appears here as the V and J calls and clone size reflects TCRdb's work, not the paper's. A total of roughly 1,500,000 distinct CDR3 sequences appear in this sample, around 39% of them only once. The leading ten clones occupy roughly 8.2% of the sample.

This clonotype originated in a woman in her late teens or twenties in good health. The source material was blood. The chain joins TRBV14 to TRBJ1-2, with the D gene call left open. The nucleotides read TGTGCCAGCAGCCAACGGTTAAACTATGGCTACACCTTC. This translates into CASSQRLNYGYTF. Supplemented by the reference TRBV14 and TRBJ1-2 proteins around the CDR3, the complete variable domain is EAGVTQFPSHSVIEKGQTVTLRCDPISGHDNLYWYRRVMGKEIKFLLHFVKESKQDESGMPNNRFLAERTGGTYSTLKVQPAELEDSGVYFCASSQRLNYGYTFGSGTRLTVV.